This paragraph reports one TCR beta chain. TCR beta CDR3 regions were amplified from RNA. First-round RT-PCR targeting the TCR CDR3 was performed with the HTBI primer set. TCRdb reanalysed the multiplex PCR reads using MiXCR and keeps one entry per CDR3 protein. The profile shows approximately 210,000 distinct CDR3 sequences, roughly 17% of them singletons. This sample stems from a study of T cells in Graves' hyperthyroidism and ophthalmopathy. The length of the CDR3 is 15 residues. CDR1 and CDR2 from the germline V gene are LNHDA and SQIVND (reference sequence). Deletions cut 6 bases from V and 0 bases from J, with 12 bases between. Over 9 ml of fresh peripheral blood supplied the PBMCs.

The sequencing input was blood. V gene TRBV19 combines with J gene TRBJ1-5; perhaps TRBD1 as D (5 bases). The sequence was obtained from a man aged 45-60 years with Graves' hyperthyroidism. The CDR3 coding sequence is TGTGCCAGTAGGGGGCGGCTTTATAGCAATCAGCCCCAGCATTTT. Protein product: CASRGRLYSNQPQHF.